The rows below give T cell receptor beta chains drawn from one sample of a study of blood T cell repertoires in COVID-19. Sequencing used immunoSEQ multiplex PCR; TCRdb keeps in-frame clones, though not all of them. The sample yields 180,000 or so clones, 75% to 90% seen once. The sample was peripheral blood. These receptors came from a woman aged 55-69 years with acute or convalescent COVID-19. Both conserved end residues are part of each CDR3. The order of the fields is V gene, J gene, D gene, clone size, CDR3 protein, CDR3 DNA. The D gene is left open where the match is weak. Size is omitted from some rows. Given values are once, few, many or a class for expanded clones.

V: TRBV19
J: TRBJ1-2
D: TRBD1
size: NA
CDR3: CASSIGQGQYNYGYTF
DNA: TGTGCCAGTAGTATCGGACAGGGTCAATATAACTATGGCTACACCTTC

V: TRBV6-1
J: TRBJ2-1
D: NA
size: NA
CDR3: CASSELAIPSSEQFF
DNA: TGTGCCAGCAGTGAACTAGCGATCCCTTCCAGTGAGCAGTTCTTC

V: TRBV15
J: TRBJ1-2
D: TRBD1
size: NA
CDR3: CATSINRGDNGYTF
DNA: TGTGCCACCAGCATTAACAGGGGCGATAATGGCTACACCTTC

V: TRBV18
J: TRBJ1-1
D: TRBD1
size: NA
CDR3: CASSPGTVYNTEAFF
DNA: TGTGCCAGCTCACCGGGGACAGTTTATAACACTGAAGCTTTCTTT

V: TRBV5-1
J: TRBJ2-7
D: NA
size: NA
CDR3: CASSLVRGLSYPYEQYF
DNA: TGCGCCAGCAGCTTGGTTAGGGGTTTGTCTTACCCCTACGAGCAGTACTTC

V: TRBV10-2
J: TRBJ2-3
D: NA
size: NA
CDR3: CASSESPTSTDTQYF
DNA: TGCGCCAGCAGTGAGTCTCCTACCTCCACAGATACGCAGTATTTT

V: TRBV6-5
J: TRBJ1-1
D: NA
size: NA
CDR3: CASRKGLNTEAFF
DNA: TGTGCCAGCCGAAAGGGGTTGAACACTGAAGCTTTCTTT

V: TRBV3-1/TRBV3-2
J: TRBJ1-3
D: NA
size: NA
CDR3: CASSLSRGYGNTIYF
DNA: TGTGCCAGCAGCCTTTCCAGGGGTTATGGAAACACCATATATTTT

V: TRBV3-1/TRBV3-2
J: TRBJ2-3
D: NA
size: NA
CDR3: CASSQGVGETDTQYF
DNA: TGTGCCAGCAGCCAAGGGGTGGGAGAGACAGATACGCAGTATTTT

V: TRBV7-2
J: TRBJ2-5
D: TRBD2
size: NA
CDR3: CASEERGLAGTTETQYF
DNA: TGTGCCAGCGAAGAACGGGGACTAGCGGGCACTACAGAGACCCAGTACTTC

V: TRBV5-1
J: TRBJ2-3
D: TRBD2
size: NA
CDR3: CASSLALAGGADTQYF
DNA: TGCGCCAGCAGCTTGGCACTAGCGGGAGGGGCAGATACGCAGTATTTT

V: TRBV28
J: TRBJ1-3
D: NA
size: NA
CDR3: CASSTLIISGNTIYF
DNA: TGTGCCAGCAGTACATTGATTATCTCTGGAAACACCATATATTTT

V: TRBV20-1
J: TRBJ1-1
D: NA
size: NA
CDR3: CSARPDSEAFF
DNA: TGCAGTGCTAGACCGGACAGTGAAGCTTTCTTT

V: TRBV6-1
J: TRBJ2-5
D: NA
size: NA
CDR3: CASSEAAGGAQYF
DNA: TGTGCCAGCAGTGAAGCGGCGGGTGGAGCCCAGTACTTC

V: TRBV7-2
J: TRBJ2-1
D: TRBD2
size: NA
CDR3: CASSLDSGRANEQFF
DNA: TGTGCCAGCAGCTTAGACAGCGGGAGGGCGAATGAGCAGTTCTTC

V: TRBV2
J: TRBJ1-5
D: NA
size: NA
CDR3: CASSQDNQNQPQHF
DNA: TGTGCCAGCAGCCAGGACAATCAGAATCAGCCCCAGCATTTT

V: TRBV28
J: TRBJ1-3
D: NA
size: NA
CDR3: CASSGPGSPSGNTIYF
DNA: TGTGCCAGCAGTGGCCCAGGGTCTCCTTCTGGAAACACCATATATTTT

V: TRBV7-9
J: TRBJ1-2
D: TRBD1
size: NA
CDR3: CASSQGTVYGYTF
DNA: TGTGCCAGCAGCCAGGGGACAGTGTACGGCTACACCTTC

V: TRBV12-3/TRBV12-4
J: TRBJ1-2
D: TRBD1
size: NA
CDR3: CASSFRQGMGYTF
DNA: TGTGCCAGCAGTTTCCGACAGGGGATGGGCTACACCTTC

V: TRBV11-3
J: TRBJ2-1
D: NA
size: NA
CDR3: CASSLDQTGEQFF
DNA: TGTGCCAGCAGCTTAGATCAGACTGGCGAGCAGTTCTTC

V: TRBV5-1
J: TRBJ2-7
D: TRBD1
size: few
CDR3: CASSRTGDIYEQYF
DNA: TGCGCCAGCAGCCGGACAGGGGATATCTACGAGCAGTACTTC

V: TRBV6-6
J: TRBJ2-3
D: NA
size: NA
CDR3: CASTVSGGGDDTQYF
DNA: TGTGCCAGCACCGTAAGCGGAGGCGGAGATGATACGCAGTATTTT

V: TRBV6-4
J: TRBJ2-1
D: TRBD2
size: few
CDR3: CASSELAGEYNEQFF
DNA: TGTGCCAGCAGTGAACTAGCGGGAGAATACAATGAGCAGTTCTTC

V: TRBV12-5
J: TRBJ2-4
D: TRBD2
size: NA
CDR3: CASGLGLAGAPGDIQYF
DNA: TGTGCTAGTGGTTTGGGGCTAGCGGGAGCCCCCGGGGACATTCAGTACTTC

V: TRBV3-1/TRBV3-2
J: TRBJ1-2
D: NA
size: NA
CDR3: CASSPEGGAYGYTF
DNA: TGTGCCAGCAGCCCTGAGGGAGGGGCCTATGGCTACACCTTC

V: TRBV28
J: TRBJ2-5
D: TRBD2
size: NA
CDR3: CASSPWGAGGQETQYF
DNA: TGTGCCAGCAGTCCGTGGGGAGCGGGAGGGCAGGAGACCCAGTACTTC

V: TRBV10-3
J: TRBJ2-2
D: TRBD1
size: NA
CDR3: CAIRRTGPGELFF
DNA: TGTGCCATCAGAAGGACAGGGCCCGGGGAGCTGTTTTTT

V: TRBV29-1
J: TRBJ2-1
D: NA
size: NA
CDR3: CSVASPPNEQFF
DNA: TGCAGCGTTGCTAGTCCACCCAATGAGCAGTTCTTC

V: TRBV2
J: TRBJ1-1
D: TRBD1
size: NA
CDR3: CATGQGATSEAFF
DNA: TGTGCCACTGGACAGGGGGCAACCTCTGAAGCTTTCTTT

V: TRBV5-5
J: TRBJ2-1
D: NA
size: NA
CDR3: CASSLTGPLIPFF
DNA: TGTGCCAGCAGCTTGACCGGTCCCCTGATCCCGTTCTTC

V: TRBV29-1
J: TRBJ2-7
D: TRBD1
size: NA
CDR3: CSVLTGPYEQYF
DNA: TGCAGCGTTTTGACAGGGCCCTACGAGCAGTACTTC

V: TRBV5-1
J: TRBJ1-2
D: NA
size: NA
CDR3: CASSPGVGVDYGYTF
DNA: TGCGCCAGCAGCCCTGGCGTAGGGGTGGACTATGGCTACACCTTC

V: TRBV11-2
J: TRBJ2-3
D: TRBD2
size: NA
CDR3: CASSAGATDTQYF
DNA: TGTGCCAGCAGCGCGGGAGCAACAGATACGCAGTATTTT

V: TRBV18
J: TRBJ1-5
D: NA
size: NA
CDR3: CASSRAGGQPQHF
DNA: TGTGCCAGCTCACGCGCGGGAGGTCAGCCCCAGCATTTT

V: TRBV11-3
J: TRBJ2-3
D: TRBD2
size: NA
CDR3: CASSRGGDTQYF
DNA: TGTGCCAGCAGCCGCGGGGGAGATACGCAGTATTTT

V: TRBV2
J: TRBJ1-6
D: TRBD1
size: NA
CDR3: CASSVEGASTSPLHF
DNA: TGTGCCAGCAGCGTTGAGGGGGCGTCAACTTCACCCCTCCACTTT

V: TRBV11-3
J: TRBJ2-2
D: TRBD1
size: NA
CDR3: CASSPRGLDGELFF
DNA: TGTGCCAGCAGCCCAAGGGGGCTAGACGGGGAGCTGTTTTTT

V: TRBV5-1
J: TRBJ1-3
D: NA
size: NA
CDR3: CASSLEQGGNTIYF
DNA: TGCGCCAGCAGCTTGGAACAGGGTGGAAACACCATATATTTT

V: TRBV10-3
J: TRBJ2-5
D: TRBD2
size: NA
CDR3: CAISESIAGGGETQYF
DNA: TGTGCCATCAGTGAGTCGATTGCGGGAGGGGGCGAGACCCAGTACTTC

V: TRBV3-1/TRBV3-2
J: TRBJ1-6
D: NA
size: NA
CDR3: CASSQGQGFNSPLHF
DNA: TGTGCCAGCAGCCAAGGGCAGGGATTTAATTCACCCCTCCACTTT

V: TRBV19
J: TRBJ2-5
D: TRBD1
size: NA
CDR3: CASSIGGQVQETQYF
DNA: TGTGCCAGTAGTATTGGGGGACAGGTCCAAGAGACCCAGTACTTC

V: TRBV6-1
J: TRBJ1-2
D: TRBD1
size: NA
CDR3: CASSEGTGYRYGYTF
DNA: TGTGCCAGCAGTGAGGGGACAGGGTATAGGTATGGCTACACCTTC

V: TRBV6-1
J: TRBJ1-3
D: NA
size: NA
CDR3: CASSEVGGAGNTIYF
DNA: TGTGCCAGCAGTGAAGTGGGGGGAGCTGGAAACACCATATATTTT

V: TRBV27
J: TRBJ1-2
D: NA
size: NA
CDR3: CASSLSGISGYTF
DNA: TGTGCCAGCAGTTTATCCGGCATTAGCGGCTACACCTTC

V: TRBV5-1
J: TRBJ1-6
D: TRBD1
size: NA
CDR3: CASSSEQGRGAPLHF
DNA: TGCGCCAGCAGCTCGGAACAGGGGAGAGGGGCACCCCTCCACTTT

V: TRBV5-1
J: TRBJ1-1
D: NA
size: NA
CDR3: CASSLGENTEAFF
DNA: TGCGCCAGCAGCTTAGGGGAGAACACTGAAGCTTTCTTT

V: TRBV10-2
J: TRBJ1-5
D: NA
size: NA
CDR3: CASSDVRINSPQHF
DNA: TGCGCCAGCAGTGATGTCAGGATAAATTCGCCCCAGCATTTT

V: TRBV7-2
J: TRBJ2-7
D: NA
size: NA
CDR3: CASSLGGENEQYF
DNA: TGTGCCAGCAGCTTAGGTGGAGAGAACGAGCAGTACTTC

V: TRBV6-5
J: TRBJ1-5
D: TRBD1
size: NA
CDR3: CASISDRGQVQPQHF
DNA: TGTGCCAGCATATCGGACAGGGGGCAAGTTCAGCCCCAGCATTTT

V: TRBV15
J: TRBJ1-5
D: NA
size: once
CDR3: CATREADSNQPQHF
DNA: TGTGCCACCAGAGAGGCGGATAGCAATCAGCCCCAGCATTTT

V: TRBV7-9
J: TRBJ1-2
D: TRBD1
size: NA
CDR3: CASSLEGTGYGYTF
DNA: TGTGCCAGCAGCTTAGAGGGGACAGGGTATGGCTACACCTTC

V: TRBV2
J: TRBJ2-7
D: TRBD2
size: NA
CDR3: CASRAGLAEVYEQYF
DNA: TGTGCCAGCAGGGCCGGACTAGCGGAGGTCTACGAGCAGTACTTC

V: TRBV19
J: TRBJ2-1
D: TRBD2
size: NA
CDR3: CASSMASGRVGNEQFF
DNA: TGTGCCAGTAGTATGGCTAGCGGGAGGGTCGGTAATGAGCAGTTCTTC